The 14 T cell receptor beta chains reported below all come from one sample, sequenced in a study of T cells in Graves' hyperthyroidism and ophthalmopathy. RNA transcripts yielded amplified TCR beta CDR3 regions. With the HTBI primer set, the TCR CDR3 went through a first round of RT-PCR. TCRdb used MiXCR to reprocess the multiplex PCR reads, holding one entry per CDR3 protein. There are nearly 750,000 distinct CDR3 sequences in the sample; 30% to 40% occur only once, and around 29% lies in the top ten. The sequenced material came from blood. Source of these receptors: a woman in her 40s with Graves' hyperthyroidism.

This clonotype occurred a few times. The chain couples TRBV12-3 or TRBV12-4 to TRBJ2-5, with 7 bases matching TRBD1. Trimming took 6 bases from V and 5 from J; bases not matched to a gene: 6. The CDR3 contains 13 residues. CDR3 amino acids: CASSTGARETQYF. The DNA of the CDR3 is TGTGCCAGCAGCACAGGGGCTAGGGAGACCCAGTACTTC.

This sequence joins TRBV24-1 and TRBJ1-2, with D perhaps matching TRBD1 (6 bases). The germline V and J ends were trimmed by 3 bases and 2 bases, with 15 bases remaining between them. The CDR3 totals 16 residues. CDR1 and CDR2 from the germline V gene are KGHDR and SFDVKD. The CDR3 sequence: CATSDGPGQGNYGYTF. CDR3 DNA sequence: TGTGCCACCAGTGATGGACCGGGACAAGGAAACTATGGCTACACCTTC.

In its sample, this clonotype was seen a few times. The V gene is TRBV12-3 or TRBV12-4, the J gene TRBJ1-5; 9 bases line up with TRBD1. V lost 6 bases and J lost 3; bases outside the gene matches: 9. The CDR3 runs 16 residues. CDR3 in amino acids: CASRGQGTTSNQPQHF. DNA of the CDR3: TGTGCCAGCAGGGGACAGGGAACTACATCCAATCAGCCCCAGCATTTT.

This chain joins TRBV12-3 or TRBV12-4 and TRBJ2-7; D not resolved. The length of the CDR3 is 13 residues. V shed 3 bases and J shed 7 bases, with 13 bases lying between them. The CDR3 coding sequence is TGTGCCAGCAGTTTCGGGCCCTTGAATGAGCAGTACTTC. It translates to CASSFGPLNEQYF.

This clonotype was counted at least ten times. The rearrangement uses TRBV29-1 and TRBJ1-2; perhaps TRBD1 as D (5 bases). Germline CDR1 and CDR2: SQVTM and ANQGSEA. V dropped 5 bases and J dropped 2 bases, with 12 bases sitting between them. This CDR3 contains 13 residues. CDR3 amino acids: CSVLQARNYGYTF. CDR3 nucleotides: TGCAGCGTTCTACAGGCCCGGAACTATGGCTACACCTTC.

This clonotype was seen repeatedly, ten times or more. The chain combines TRBV13 with TRBJ1-1; no reliable D call. The V gene's germline CDR1 is PRHDT and CDR2 FYEKMQ (reference sequence). The CDR3 contains 12 residues. V dropped 5 bases and J dropped 6 bases, with 10 bases sitting between them. This CDR3 reads CASSPALAEAFF. For the CDR3, the DNA is TGTGCCAGCAGCCCCGCTCTAGCTGAAGCTTTCTTT. The full variable domain, in which reference TRBV13 and TRBJ1-1 provide the parts outside the CDR3, is AAGVIQSPRHLIKEKRETATLKCYPIPRHDTVYWYQQGPGQDPQFLISFYEKMQSDKGSIPDRFSAQQFSDYHSELNMSSLELGDSALYFCASSPALAEAFFGQGTRLTVV.

Notes on this clonotype: One end of the junction does not line up with germline, which may come from a read error. This chain links TRBV10-3 with TRBJ1-3, with a weak D call TRBD1 (5 bases). Germline lookup yields CDR1 ENHRY and CDR2 SYGVKD. The CDR3 is 13 amino acids. As DNA, the CDR3 is TGTGCCATCAGTGAAGACAGTGGAACCACCATATATTTT. It encodes CAISEDSGTTIYF.

The sample holds a few counts of this clonotype. The chain is built from TRBV4-1 and TRBJ2-6; D perhaps matches TRBD1 (6 bases). CDR1 is MGHRA, CDR2 YSYEKL, per germline. Trimming left V 1 base short and J 4 bases short, with 14 bases between. The CDR3 has 17 residues. CDR3 amino acids: CASSQVAGEPGANVLTF. CDR3 DNA: TGCGCCAGCAGCCAAGTTGCAGGGGAGCCCGGGGCCAACGTCCTGACTTTC.

This clonotype came up many times. The J gene is TRBJ1-6, the V gene TRBV5-1; D not resolved. With 0 bases removed from V and 7 bases from J, the gap between germline ends came to 11 bases. The CDR3 spans 15 residues. Germline CDR1 and CDR2: SGHRS and YFSETQ. In DNA form, the CDR3 reads TGCGCCAGCAGCTTGGCCTTGGAGGGAAATTCACCCCTCCACTTT. Amino acids: CASSLALEGNSPLHF.

There are a few counts of this clonotype. The chain joins TRBV19 to TRBJ2-7; 10 nucleotides align to TRBD1. This CDR3 has 18 residues. Germline V gene lookup returns CDR1 LNHDA and CDR2 SQIVND (reference sequence). V dropped 5 bases and J dropped 2; count of bases not matched to a gene: 15. Here the CDR3 reads CASSWSGGQGEVAYEQYF. Written as DNA, the CDR3 is TGTGCCAGTAGTTGGAGTGGAGGACAGGGGGAAGTGGCCTACGAGCAGTACTTC.

The sample holds a few counts of this clonotype. The chain couples TRBV20-1 to TRBJ1-2; TRBD1 aligns across 8 bases. V trimming: 2 bases; J trimming: 7 bases; junction bases outside the gene matches: 12. Germline CDR1 DFQATT, CDR2 SNEGSKA (reference sequence). This CDR3 spans 15 amino acids. CDR3 sequence reads: CSARTLGQGTVGYTF. The CDR3, as DNA: TGCAGTGCTAGAACCCTAGGACAGGGTACCGTTGGCTACACCTTC.

This clonotype came up many times. The chain links TRBV10-3 to TRBJ1-1; D ambiguous. Trimming left V 4 bases short and J 5 bases short, with 14 bases between. Germline loops: CDR1 ENHRY, CDR2 SYGVKD. This CDR3 has 14 residues. For the CDR3, the DNA is TGTGCCATCAGTGGATCGTTTTTGGGAACTGAAGCTTTCTTT. Its translation: CAISGSFLGTEAFF.

This clonotype was counted many times. At one boundary the junction diverges from the germline segment, which might be a read error. The rearrangement joins TRBV5-1 to TRBJ2-2; D not resolved. The CDR3 covers 12 residues. CDR1 and CDR2 from the germline V gene are SGHRS and YFSETQ. CDR3 DNA: TGTGCCAGCAGCTTAGTTGCCGGGGAGCTGTTTTTT. Protein product: CASSLVAGELFF.

Many counts were recorded for this clonotype. The rearrangement uses TRBV10-3 and TRBJ1-2, with 11 bases identical to TRBD1. CDR1 ENHRY and CDR2 SYGVKD come from the germline V gene. V lost 7 bases to trimming and J lost 7 bases; unmatched junction nucleotides: 2. The CDR3 extends over 12 amino acids. CDR3 loop: CAITGTGGGYTF. The CDR3 nucleotides are TGTGCCATCACCGGGACAGGGGGTGGCTACACCTTC.